Described below is a single T cell receptor (beta chain) sequence and its context. The antigen is unknown. This specimen comes from a study of shared clonotypes between healthy human individuals. Study-level results: Relative to clonotypes present in all four donors, those not shared had lower generation probabilities.

CD8 cells regarded as naive lacked CD45RO, were positively chosen for CCR7, and omitted terminally differentiated effector memory CD45RA+ cells. The table came from immunoSEQ multiplex PCR; TCRdb's copy has only in-frame clones and leaves some out. The sample includes more than 2 million clones, approximately 92% seen only once; the top ten take about 1.7%. Per germline, CDR1 MGHRA and CDR2 YSYEKL. J lost 7 bases, V lost 5 bases, and 16 bases had no gene match. This CDR3 contains 17 residues. The clonotype comes from a man aged 18-30 years in good health. Some clones in this sample may be carry-over from other donors' samples. Sequenced material: naive CD8+ T cells from PBMCs. This chain links TRBV4-1 with TRBJ2-2; TRBD2 matches at 7 bases. CDR3 loop: CASSFTSVRRGSGELFF. The CDR3 DNA is TGCGCCAGCAGCTTCACTAGTGTCAGACGCGGGAGCGGGGAGCTGTTTTTT.